This T cell receptor beta chain came from a study of T cell responses to AZD1222 COVID-19 vaccine. Study-level information: Pooling of second doses given at about 4 or about 12 weeks was done.

Profiled with immunoSEQ multiplex PCR; TCRdb holds only in-frame clones, not every one. The table includes under 200,000 clones, 93% detected once. Study-level findings and limits: Within unmutated variant regions lay the reported targets of nearly half of spike-specific TCRs. It was only after the peak T cell response that any repertoires were sampled. White British people made up most donors, females outnumbered males, and clonal diversity was possibly underestimated.

Comment on this clone: Its antigen is still unknown.

This clonotype was obtained from an adult in good health. The source was peripheral blood, collected on day 0 of AZD1222 vaccination.

This CDR3 is CASGTGGGGYTF. The CDR3 DNA follows: TGTGCTAGTGGTACAGGGGGCGGCGGCTACACCTTC. This chain joins TRBV12-5 and TRBJ1-2; 9 bases agree with TRBD1. Germline V gives CDR1 LGHNT, CDR2 FRNRAP. V shed 5 bases and J 8 bases; nucleotides not matched to a gene: 3. The CDR3 runs to 12 residues. Drawing the rest from reference TRBV12-5 and TRBJ1-2, the complete variable domain is DARVTQTPRHKVTEMGQEVTMRCQPILGHNTVFWYRQTMMQGLELLAYFRNRAPLDDSGMPKDRFSAEMPDATLATLKIQPSEPRDSAVYFCASGTGGGGYTFGSGTRLTVV.